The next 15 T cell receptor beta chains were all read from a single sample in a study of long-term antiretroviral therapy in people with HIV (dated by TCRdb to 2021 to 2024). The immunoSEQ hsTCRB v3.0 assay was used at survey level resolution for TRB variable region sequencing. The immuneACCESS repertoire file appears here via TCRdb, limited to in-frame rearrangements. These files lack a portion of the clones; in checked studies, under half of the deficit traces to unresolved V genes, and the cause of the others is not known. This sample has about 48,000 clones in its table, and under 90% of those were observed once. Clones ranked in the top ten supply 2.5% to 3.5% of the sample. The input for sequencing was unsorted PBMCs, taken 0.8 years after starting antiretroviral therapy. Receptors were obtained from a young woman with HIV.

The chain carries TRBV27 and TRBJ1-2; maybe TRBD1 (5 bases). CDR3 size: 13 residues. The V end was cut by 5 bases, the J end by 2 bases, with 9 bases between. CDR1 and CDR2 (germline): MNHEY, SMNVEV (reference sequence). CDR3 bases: TGTGCCAGCAGTGGACGGGGGAACTATGGCTACACCTTC. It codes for CASSGRGNYGYTF.

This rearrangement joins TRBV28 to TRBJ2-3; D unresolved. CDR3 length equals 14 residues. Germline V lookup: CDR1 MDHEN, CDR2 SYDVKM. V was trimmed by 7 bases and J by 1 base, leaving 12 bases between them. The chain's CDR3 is CASITPGGTDTQYF. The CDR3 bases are TGTGCCAGCATCACCCCTGGGGGCACAGATACGCAGTATTTT.

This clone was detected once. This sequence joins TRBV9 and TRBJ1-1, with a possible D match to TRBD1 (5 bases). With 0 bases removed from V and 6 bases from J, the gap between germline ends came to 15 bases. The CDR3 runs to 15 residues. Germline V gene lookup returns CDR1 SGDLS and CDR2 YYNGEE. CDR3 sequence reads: CASSVVKGLIPEAFF. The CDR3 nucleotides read TGTGCCAGCAGCGTAGTGAAGGGGTTGATCCCTGAAGCTTTCTTT.

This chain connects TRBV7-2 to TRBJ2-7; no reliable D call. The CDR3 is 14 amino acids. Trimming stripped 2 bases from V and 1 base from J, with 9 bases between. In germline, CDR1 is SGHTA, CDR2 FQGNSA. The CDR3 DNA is TGTGCCAGCAGCTTACGTGTGCCTTCCTACGAGCAGTACTTC. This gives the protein CASSLRVPSYEQYF.

The CDR3 loop reads CASSQSGTPHYNEQFF. In DNA, the CDR3 is TGCGCCAGCAGCCAATCTGGGACTCCCCACTACAATGAGCAGTTCTTC. The V and J genes are TRBV4-1 and TRBJ2-1, with a tentative D call TRBD2 (6 bases). CDR3 length: 16 amino acids. Per germline, CDR1 MGHRA and CDR2 YSYEKL. Trimming cost V 2 bases and J 3 bases, with 14 bases left between them.

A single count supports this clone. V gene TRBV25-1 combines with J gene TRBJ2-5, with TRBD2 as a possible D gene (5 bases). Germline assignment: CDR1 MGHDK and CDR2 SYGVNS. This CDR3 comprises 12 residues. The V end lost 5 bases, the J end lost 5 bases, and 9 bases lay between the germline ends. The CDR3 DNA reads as TGTGCCAGCAGTAGGGAGTTTGAGACCCAGTACTTC. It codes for CASSREFETQYF.

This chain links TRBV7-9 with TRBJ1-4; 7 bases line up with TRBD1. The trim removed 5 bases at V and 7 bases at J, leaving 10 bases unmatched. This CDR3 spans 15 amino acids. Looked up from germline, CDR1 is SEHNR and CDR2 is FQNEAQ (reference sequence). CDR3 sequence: CASSQTTGFGEKLFF. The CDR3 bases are TGTGCCAGCAGCCAAACGACAGGGTTTGGTGAAAAACTGTTTTTT. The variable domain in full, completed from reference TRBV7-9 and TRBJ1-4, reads DTGVSQNPRHKITKRGQNVTFRCDPISEHNRLYWYRQTLGQGPEFLTYFQNEAQLEKSRLLSDRFSAERPKGSFSTLEIQRTEQGDSAMYLCASSQTTGFGEKLFFGSGTQLSVL.

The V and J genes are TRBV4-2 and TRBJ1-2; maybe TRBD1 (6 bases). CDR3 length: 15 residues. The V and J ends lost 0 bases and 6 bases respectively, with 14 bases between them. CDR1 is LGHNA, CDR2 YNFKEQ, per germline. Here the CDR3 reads CASSQDNREDNGYTF. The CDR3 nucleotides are TGTGCCAGCAGCCAAGATAACAGGGAAGATAATGGCTACACCTTC.

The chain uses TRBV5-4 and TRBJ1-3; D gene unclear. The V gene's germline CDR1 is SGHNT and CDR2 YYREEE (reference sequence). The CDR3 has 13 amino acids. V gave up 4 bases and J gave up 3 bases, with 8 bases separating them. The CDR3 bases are TGTGCCAGCAGCCGTAATAATGGAAACACCATATATTTT. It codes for CASSRNNGNTIYF. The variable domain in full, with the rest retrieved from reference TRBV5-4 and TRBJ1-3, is ETGVTQSPTHLIKTRGQQVTLRCSSQSGHNTVSWYQQALGQGPQFIFQYYREEENGRGNFPPRFSGLQFPNYSSELNVNALELDDSALYLCASSRNNGNTIYFGEGSWLTVV.

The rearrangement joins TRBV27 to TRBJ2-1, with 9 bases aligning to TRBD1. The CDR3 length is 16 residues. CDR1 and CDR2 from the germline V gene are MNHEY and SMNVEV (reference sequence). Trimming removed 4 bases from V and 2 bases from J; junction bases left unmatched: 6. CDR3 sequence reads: CASSSGTGKTYNEQFF. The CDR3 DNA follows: TGTGCCAGCAGTTCCGGGACAGGGAAGACCTACAATGAGCAGTTCTTC.

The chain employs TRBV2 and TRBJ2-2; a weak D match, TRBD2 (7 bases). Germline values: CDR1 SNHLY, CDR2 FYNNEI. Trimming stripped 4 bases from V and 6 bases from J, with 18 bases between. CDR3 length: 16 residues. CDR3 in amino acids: CASSVGFQGRAGELFF. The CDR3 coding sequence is TGTGCCAGCAGTGTTGGGTTCCAGGGGAGGGCCGGGGAGCTGTTTTTT.

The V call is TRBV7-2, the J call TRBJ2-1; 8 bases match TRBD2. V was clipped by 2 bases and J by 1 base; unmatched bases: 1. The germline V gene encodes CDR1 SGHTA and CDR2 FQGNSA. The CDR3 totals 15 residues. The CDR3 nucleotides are TGTGCCAGCAGCTTATCTAGCGGGTCCTACAATGAGCAGTTCTTC. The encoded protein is CASSLSSGSYNEQFF.

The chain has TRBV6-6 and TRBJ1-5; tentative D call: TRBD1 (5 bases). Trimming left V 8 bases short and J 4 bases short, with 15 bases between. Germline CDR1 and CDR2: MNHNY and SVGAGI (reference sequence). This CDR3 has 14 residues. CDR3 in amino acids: CASVGGERNQPQHF. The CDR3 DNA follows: TGTGCCAGCGTCGGGGGGGAACGAAATCAGCCCCAGCATTTT.

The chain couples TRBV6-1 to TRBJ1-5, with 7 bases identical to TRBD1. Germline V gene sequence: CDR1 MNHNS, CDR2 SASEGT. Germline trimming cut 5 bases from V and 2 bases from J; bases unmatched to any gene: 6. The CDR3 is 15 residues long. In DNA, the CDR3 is TGTGCCAGCAGTCCCCTTGGACAGGGCAATCAGCCCCAGCATTTT. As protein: CASSPLGQGNQPQHF.

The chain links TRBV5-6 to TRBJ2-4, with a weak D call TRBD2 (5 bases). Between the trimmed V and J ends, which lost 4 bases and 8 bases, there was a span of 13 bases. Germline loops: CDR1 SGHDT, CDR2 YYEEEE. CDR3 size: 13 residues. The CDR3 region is CASSEDFSYIQYF. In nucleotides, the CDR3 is TGTGCCAGCAGCGAGGACTTTAGCTACATTCAGTACTTC.